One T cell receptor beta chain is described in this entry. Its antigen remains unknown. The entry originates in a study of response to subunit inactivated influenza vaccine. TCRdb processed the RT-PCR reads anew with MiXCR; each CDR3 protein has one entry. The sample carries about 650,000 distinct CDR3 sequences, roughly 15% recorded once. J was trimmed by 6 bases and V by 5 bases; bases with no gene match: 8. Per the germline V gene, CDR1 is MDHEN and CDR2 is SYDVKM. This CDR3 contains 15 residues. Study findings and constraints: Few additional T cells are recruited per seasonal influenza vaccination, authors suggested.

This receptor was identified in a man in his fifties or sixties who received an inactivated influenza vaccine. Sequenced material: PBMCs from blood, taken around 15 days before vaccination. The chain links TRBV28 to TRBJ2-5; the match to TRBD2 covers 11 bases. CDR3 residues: CASSRALAGGQTQYF. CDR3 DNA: TGTGCCAGCAGTCGTGCTCTAGCGGGAGGTCAGACCCAGTACTTC.